The 2 T cell receptor beta chains below all came from one sample that was sequenced in a study of T cell repertoires in cytomegalovirus infection (dated by TCRdb to between 2018 and 2020). This sample's treatment or condition label indicates: in vitro stimulation with specific CMV peptide epitopes to enrich CMV-specific T cells. Their antigens remain unidentified. TCRdb lists the instrument as Illumina HiSeq 1500. Using fastp trimming at Q25 and MiXCR clonotype assembly, TCRdb reanalyzed the public sequencing data and kept in-frame beta chains. Rows are unified per CDR3 protein, each entry keeping the most common DNA and genes. The sample data list 680,000 or so distinct CDR3 sequences, and around 31% of these were observed just once. The ten largest make up 15% to 20% of the sample. The sequences come from cultured PBMCs, collected from culture after CMV antigen stimulation. These receptors were collected from a human donor in good health (CMV status not recorded). Some clones in this sample may be carry-over from other donors' samples.

This clonotype was detected many times. This chain uses TRBV7-2 with TRBJ1-5; D not certain. Trimming pared 0 bases from V and 0 bases from J, leaving 6 bases between. Germline V lookup: CDR1 SGHTA, CDR2 FQGNSA. The CDR3 loop spans 15 amino acids. CDR3 nucleotide sequence: TGTGCCAGCAGCTTAGCCAGCGTTAGCAATCAGCCCCAGCATTTT. It translates to CASSLASVSNQPQHF.

In its sample, this clonotype was seen a few times. The chain has TRBV7-9 and TRBJ2-7, with D possibly TRBD1 on 6 matching bases. Germline CDR1 is SEHNR and CDR2 is FQNEAQ (reference sequence). The ends were cut back, 2 bases at V and 1 base at J, with 12 bases in the middle. The CDR3 extends over 15 amino acids. In DNA, the CDR3 is TGTGCCAGCAGCTTACAAAAACAGGGATCCTACGAGCAGTACTTC. This translates into CASSLQKQGSYEQYF.